This T cell receptor beta chain was recorded in a study of blood T cell repertoires in COVID-19. Study as a whole: Samples of COVID-19 (acute and convalescent) were obtained from the United States, Italy and Spain. From T cells, B-cell-depleted T cells, or PBMCs came the material, which was cDNA or gDNA.

In the original workflow: Amplification from reference gene primers served as the basis for estimated nucleated cell counts. TCRdb's table, derived via immunoSEQ multiplex PCR, lists solely in-frame clones and lacks some. The V and J calls and clone size were taken over from that table, and D and trimming were inferred from the DNA. This sample has around 93,000 clones, with approximately 88% found just once. After removal of 6 bases from V and 4 bases from J, the junction contained 6 bases not matched to a gene. The CDR3 sequence is 14 residues long. CDR1 and CDR2 from the germline V gene are SNHLY and FYNNEI.

This chain joins TRBV2 and TRBJ2-3; the match to TRBD1 covers 8 bases. The origin of this receptor is an elderly man with acute or convalescent COVID-19. The sequenced sample consisted of peripheral blood. CDR3 in DNA: TGTGCCAGCAGGCTCAGGGGGCTCGCAGATACGCAGTATTTT. This encodes CASRLRGLADTQYF.